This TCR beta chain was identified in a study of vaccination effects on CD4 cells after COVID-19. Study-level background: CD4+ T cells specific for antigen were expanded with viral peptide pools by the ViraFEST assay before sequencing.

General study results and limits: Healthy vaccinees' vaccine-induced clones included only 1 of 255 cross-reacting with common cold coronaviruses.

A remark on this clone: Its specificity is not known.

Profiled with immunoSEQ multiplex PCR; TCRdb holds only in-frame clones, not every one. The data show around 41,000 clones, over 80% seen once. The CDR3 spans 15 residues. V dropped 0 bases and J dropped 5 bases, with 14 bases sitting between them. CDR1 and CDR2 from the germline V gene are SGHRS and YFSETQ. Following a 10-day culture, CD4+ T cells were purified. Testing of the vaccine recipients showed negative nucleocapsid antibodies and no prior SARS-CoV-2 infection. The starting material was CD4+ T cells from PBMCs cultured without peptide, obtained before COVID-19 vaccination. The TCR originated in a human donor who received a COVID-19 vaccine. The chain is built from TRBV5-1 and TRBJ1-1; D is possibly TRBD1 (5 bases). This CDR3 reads CASSLVGPEVTEAFF. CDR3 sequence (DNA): TGCGCCAGCAGCTTGGTGGGGCCCGAAGTGACTGAAGCTTTCTTT.